This T cell receptor beta chain appears in the sequencing data of a study of cytomegalovirus exposure and HLA in healthy donors. Study overall: Of the donors genotyped, several hundred in all, about 81% fell in the Caucasian-associated ancestry cluster. Findings and limits, study-wide: Rarity marked most TCR sequences, yet some public TCRs occurred in many donors. Earlier analysis found most TCR beta V segments productive about 90% or about 30% of the time. According to the study, roughly 160 TCR beta chains were cytomegalovirus-associated.

For this clone: Its antigen is not identified. One end of the junction varies from germline; a read error may be responsible. The same CDR3 can be traced to other DNA sequences in this sample.

Germline V gene data show CDR1 as ENHRY and CDR2 as SYGVKD. The CDR3 runs 15 residues. The study ran its PCR with 60 Vbeta and 13 Jbeta primers. The data were produced by immunoSEQ multiplex PCR, yet TCRdb's version contains in-frame clones alone and is incomplete. This sample has some 99,000 clones, with about 70% found just once. Source material: PBMCs. This chain links TRBV10-3 with TRBJ2-2, with 11 bases lining up with TRBD1. The TCR was taken from a female donor in good health and CMV-seronegative. In nucleotides, the CDR3 is TGTGCCATCAGTGGGACAGGGGGCGTTACCGGAGAGCTGTTTTTT. The encoded protein is CAISGTGGVTGELFF.